The 16 T cell receptor beta chains listed next were all sequenced from one sample in a study of CD8 T cells in ankylosing spondylitis. Study-level results: What seemed typical of ankylosing spondylitis blood was a TCR beta motif built from eight highly homologous variants.

TCRdb re-analysed the 5' RACE reads in MiXCR, keeping a single row per CDR3 protein. Here the sample spans some 140,000 distinct CDR3 sequences, roughly a sixth being singletons. The antigens for these receptors are not known. What was sequenced was blood, either unsorted or a sorted T cell fraction (not recorded which). These receptors were collected from a male donor with ankylosing spondylitis.

The chain has TRBV7-9 and TRBJ1-4; 7 positions agree with TRBD1. There are 15 residues in the CDR3. V was pared by 5 bases and J by 7 bases, with 10 bases of the junction left unmatched. The germline V gene has CDR1 SEHNR and CDR2 FQNEAQ (reference sequence). The chain's CDR3 is CASSPRDSSGEKLFF. The DNA of the CDR3 is TGTGCCAGCAGCCCAAGGGACAGTTCAGGTGAAAAACTGTTTTTT.

In this sample, this clonotype turned up many times. This rearrangement joins TRBV20-1 to TRBJ2-3; TRBD2 matches at 7 bases. Trimming took 0 bases from V and 1 from J; bases not matched to a gene: 1. CDR1 and CDR2 (germline): DFQATT, SNEGSKA (reference sequence). This CDR3 is 14 amino acids long. Written as DNA, the CDR3 is TGCAGTGCTAGAGACCGGGAGGGCACAGATACGCAGTATTTT. Protein product: CSARDREGTDTQYF.

J is TRBJ1-1 and V is TRBV13; 9 positions match TRBD1. Germline CDR1 reads PRHDT; CDR2 reads FYEKMQ (reference sequence). Germline trimming cut 5 bases from V and 0 bases from J; bases unmatched to any gene: 4. The CDR3 runs 15 residues. CDR3 bases: TGTGCCAGCAGCCCGGGACAGGGCTTGAACACTGAAGCTTTCTTT. This gives the protein CASSPGQGLNTEAFF. Based on the CDR3 plus reference TRBV13 and TRBJ1-1, the full variable domain is AAGVIQSPRHLIKEKRETATLKCYPIPRHDTVYWYQQGPGQDPQFLISFYEKMQSDKGSIPDRFSAQQFSDYHSELNMSSLELGDSALYFCASSPGQGLNTEAFFGQGTRLTVV.

The gene calls are TRBV7-6 and TRBJ2-1, with 14 bases that match TRBD2. Germline V lookup: CDR1 SGHVS, CDR2 FNYEAQ. The CDR3 has 16 amino acids. Trimming cost V 5 bases and J 6 bases; bases outside gene matches: 6. The CDR3 region is CASSLGLAGVTNEQFF. In nucleotides, the CDR3 is TGTGCCAGCAGCCTGGGACTAGCGGGAGTAACCAATGAGCAGTTCTTC.

The chain employs TRBV9 and TRBJ2-3; either TRBD1 or TRBD2 may supply D (6 bases each). CDR3 size: 14 residues. V lost 0 bases, J lost 4 bases, and 9 bases lay in between. Per germline, CDR1 SGDLS and CDR2 YYNGEE. The CDR3 here is CASSVVGGADTQYF. The CDR3 DNA follows: TGTGCCAGCAGCGTAGTCGGGGGCGCAGATACGCAGTATTTT.

This clonotype has a count of ten or more. The chain joins TRBV20-1 to TRBJ2-6; TRBD1 aligns across 9 bases. Unmatched junction bases numbered 8, after V lost 5 bases and J lost 3 bases. The CDR3 runs 16 residues. The germline CDR1 and CDR2 sequences are DFQATT and SNEGSKA (reference sequence). CDR3 protein: CSALGTGLSGANVLTF. In DNA, the CDR3 is TGCAGTGCTCTGGGGACAGGGCTGAGTGGGGCCAACGTCCTGACTTTC.

The chain couples TRBV27 to TRBJ2-6; unclear D gene. V lost 5 bases to trimming and J lost 7 bases, with 12 bases between them. There are 14 residues in the CDR3. Germline V CDR1 and CDR2: MNHEY, SMNVEV (reference sequence). The CDR3, as DNA: TGTGCCAGCAGTAACCAGCTGGAAGCCAACGTCCTGACTTTC. Protein sequence: CASSNQLEANVLTF.

This clonotype was seen ten or more times. V is TRBV18 and J is TRBJ2-1; 13 bases map to TRBD2. The J segment lost 2 bases and the V segment lost 3 bases, leaving 4 bases of the junction unmatched. Germline-derived CDR1 and CDR2 are KGHSH and LQKENI. The CDR3 contains 17 residues. The CDR3 DNA reads as TGTGCCAGCTCACCGCGGACTAGCGGGAGCCCCTACAATGAGCAGTTCTTC. This gives the protein CASSPRTSGSPYNEQFF.

The V call is TRBV4-1, the J call TRBJ2-7, with no clear D. CDR1 and CDR2 (germline): MGHRA, YSYEKL. The CDR3 runs to 13 residues. V lost 2 bases and J lost 2, with 7 bases in between. CDR3 nucleotide sequence: TGCGCCAGCAGCCAAAGGGTTACCTACGAGCAGTACTTC. It yields the protein CASSQRVTYEQYF.

This clonotype was detected ten times or more. This chain links TRBV10-3 with TRBJ2-2; D gene uncertain. Germline CDR1 is ENHRY and CDR2 is SYGVKD. V was clipped by 7 bases and J by 1 base, with 7 bases between them. The length of the CDR3 is 13 residues. The CDR3 loop reads CAIIRENTGELFF. CDR3 in DNA: TGTGCCATCATAAGGGAGAACACCGGGGAGCTGTTTTTT.

This clonotype was seen ten or more times. The rearrangement joins TRBV27 to TRBJ2-7, with 9 positions matching TRBD1. The CDR3 extends over 16 amino acids. With 3 bases clipped from V and 1 base from J, the junction kept 7 bases outside the gene matches. CDR1 is MNHEY and CDR2 is SMNVEV in the germline V gene (reference sequence). CDR3 loop: CASSFTGTGSSYEQYF. In DNA form, the CDR3 reads TGTGCCAGCAGTTTTACCGGGACAGGGAGTTCCTACGAGCAGTACTTC.

The gene calls are TRBV7-2 and TRBJ2-7, with 7 bases fitting TRBD1. CDR3 size: 15 residues. With V trimmed by 5 bases and J by 4 bases, 11 bases remained unmatched. In germline, CDR1 is SGHTA, CDR2 FQGNSA. CDR3 coding DNA: TGTGCCAGCAGCGCGTACCGGGACAGCGTTTACGAGCAGTACTTC. This gives the protein CASSAYRDSVYEQYF.

The CDR3 here is CASSGPQGRAEAFF. The CDR3 bases are TGTGCCAGCAGTGGACCACAGGGTCGGGCTGAAGCTTTCTTT. The chain has TRBV27 and TRBJ1-1; D is possibly TRBD1 (6 bases). The CDR3 runs 14 residues. The V end was cut by 5 bases, the J end by 6 bases, with 16 bases between. CDR1 MNHEY and CDR2 SMNVEV come from the germline V gene (reference sequence).

V usage is TRBV3-1 and J usage is TRBJ2-1; D gene uncertain. Trimming left V 4 bases short and J 6 bases short, with 7 bases between. This CDR3 has 12 residues. Germline CDR1 and CDR2: LGHDT and YNNKEL (reference sequence). The CDR3 loop is CASSLQGNEQFF. In DNA form, the CDR3 reads TGTGCCAGCAGCCTACAAGGCAATGAGCAGTTCTTC.

The CDR3 DNA reads as TGTGCCAGCAGACCCCGGGAGTATAGCAATCAGCCCCAGCATTTT. Residues: CASRPREYSNQPQHF. The V and J genes are TRBV6-1 and TRBJ1-5, with D unclear. The V and J ends lost 6 bases and 0 bases respectively, with 12 bases between them. This CDR3 region has 15 residues. Germline assignment: CDR1 MNHNS and CDR2 SASEGT.

This clonotype was seen a handful of times. The genes are TRBV27 and TRBJ2-2, with a possible D match to TRBD2 (5 bases). The germline gives CDR1 MNHEY, CDR2 SMNVEV (reference sequence). Trimming pared 4 bases from V and 5 bases from J, leaving 11 bases between. The CDR3 spans 14 residues. The CDR3 region has the DNA TGTGCCAGCAGTTATCGGGAAACGACCGGGGAGCTGTTTTTT. Amino acid sequence: CASSYRETTGELFF.